A single sample gave rise to the 18 T cell receptor beta chains below, sequenced in a study of T cell responses to AZD1222 COVID-19 vaccine. Assay: immunoSEQ multiplex PCR; the TCRdb copy retains only in-frame clones and omits some. The sample has about 200,000 clones, over 85% seen once. Sequences were derived from peripheral blood, sampled 28 days after the second AZD1222 dose. The source of these receptors is an adult who received the AZD1222 COVID-19 vaccine.

The chain uses TRBV6-6 and TRBJ2-7, with a tentative D call TRBD1 (5 bases). The CDR3 is made up of 14 amino acids. Trimming took 8 bases from V and 2 from J, leaving 16 bases between them. Germline CDR1 reads MNHNY; CDR2 reads SVGAGI (reference sequence). CDR3: CASGKLGRAYEQYF. For the CDR3, the DNA is TGTGCCAGCGGAAAGTTGGGGCGTGCCTACGAGCAGTACTTC.

The chain employs TRBV9 and TRBJ1-6; 9 positions match TRBD1. This CDR3 is 16 amino acids long. J lost 7 bases, V lost 2 bases, and 7 bases had no gene match. Germline V gene lookup returns CDR1 SGDLS and CDR2 YYNGEE. The CDR3 spells CASSVTSGTGNSPLHF. CDR3 in DNA: TGTGCCAGCAGCGTCACCTCCGGGACAGGGAATTCACCCCTCCACTTT.

The V gene is TRBV5-6, the J gene TRBJ1-5, with TRBD1 as a possible D gene (5 bases). CDR1 and CDR2 from the germline V gene are SGHDT and YYEEEE. Trimming cost V 0 bases and J 6 bases, with 10 bases left between them. The CDR3 runs to 14 residues. CDR3 in DNA: TGTGCCAGCAGCTTGGCCGGAGGGGTTCAGCCCCAGCATTTT. This codes for CASSLAGGVQPQHF. Looking up the rest from reference TRBV5-6 and TRBJ1-5 gives the full variable domain: DAGVTQSPTHLIKTRGQQVTLRCSPKSGHDTVSWYQQALGQGPQFIFQYYEEEERQRGNFPDRFSGHQFPNYSSELNVNALLLGDSALYLCASSLAGGVQPQHFGDGTRLSIL.

The chain carries TRBV7-8 and TRBJ1-1; D might be TRBD1 (5 bases). V gave up 1 base and J gave up 6 bases, with 15 bases separating them. Per germline, CDR1 SGHVS and CDR2 FQNEAQ. The CDR3 runs to 15 residues. The CDR3 nucleotides read TGTGCCAGCAGCTTAGAAAGGGGCGGCCATCCTGAAGCTTTCTTT. The encoded protein is CASSLERGGHPEAFF.

The chain is built from TRBV5-1 and TRBJ2-5, with D perhaps matching TRBD1 or TRBD2 (5 bases each). This CDR3 contains 15 residues. Between the trimmed V and J ends, which lost 2 bases and 0 bases, there was a span of 11 bases. CDR1 and CDR2 from the germline V gene are SGHRS and YFSETQ. Here the CDR3 DNA reads TGCGCCAGCAGCTTATCGGGGCAGAACCAAGAGACCCAGTACTTC. Its protein product is CASSLSGQNQETQYF.

This clone showed up just a few times. V usage is TRBV4-1 and J usage is TRBJ2-3, with TRBD2 identical over 11 bases. Germline V CDR1 and CDR2: MGHRA, YSYEKL. CDR3 length: 19 residues. Unmatched junction bases numbered 15, after V lost 3 bases and J lost 4 bases. The CDR3 bases are TGCGCCAGCAGCCAGCTTCCCCATAGCGGGGGGGCCAGGGCAGATACGCAGTATTTT. It translates to CASSQLPHSGGARADTQYF.

This chain connects TRBV19 to TRBJ1-3; D is unresolved. Between the trimmed V and J ends, which lost 9 bases and 2 bases, there was a span of 17 bases. The germline V gene encodes CDR1 LNHDA and CDR2 SQIVND (reference sequence). The CDR3 contains 15 residues. CDR3 in amino acids: CASIRDGGTGNTIYF. The CDR3 bases are TGTGCCAGCATTAGGGATGGAGGGACTGGAAACACCATATATTTT.

This clone has a handful of counts. The chain couples TRBV6-2 or TRBV6-3 to TRBJ1-5; the D gene is possibly TRBD1 (5 bases). CDR3 length: 19 amino acids. Between the trimmed V and J ends, which lost 4 bases and 1 base, there was a span of 23 bases. Germline loops: CDR1 MNHEY, CDR2 SVGEGT. CDR3 region: CASSFPPGLNLRSNQPQHF. The CDR3 coding sequence is TGTGCCAGCAGTTTCCCACCGGGACTAAACCTGCGGAGCAATCAGCCCCAGCATTTT.

The CDR3 coding sequence is TGTGCCAGTAGACGGACTAGCGGGTGGGATGAGCAGTTCTTC. This gives the protein CASRRTSGWDEQFF. The J gene is TRBJ2-1, the V gene TRBV19; TRBD2 matches 11 bases. Germline trimming cut 6 bases from V and 8 bases from J; bases unmatched to any gene: 6. The CDR3 runs to 14 residues. Germline V lookup: CDR1 LNHDA, CDR2 SQIVND (reference sequence).

V usage is TRBV5-1 and J usage is TRBJ2-7; D could derive from TRBD1 or TRBD2 (6 bases each). The length of the CDR3 is 15 residues. The germline CDR1 and CDR2 sequences are SGHRS and YFSETQ. Trimming removed 1 base at V and 5 bases at J, with 16 bases between. CDR3 protein: CASSLMGGRLDEQYF. Written as DNA, the CDR3 is TGCGCCAGCAGCTTGATGGGGGGCCGTCTGGACGAGCAGTACTTC. Together with reference TRBV5-1 and TRBJ2-7, the CDR3 gives the full variable domain: KAGVTQTPRYLIKTRGQQVTLSCSPISGHRSVSWYQQTPGQGLQFLFEYFSETQRNKGNFPGRFSGRQFSNSRSEMNVSTLELGDSALYLCASSLMGGRLDEQYFGPGTRLTVT.

V gene TRBV12-3 or TRBV12-4 combines with J gene TRBJ1-1; D remains ambiguous. V lost 6 bases and J lost 4, with 9 bases in between. The CDR3 has 12 residues. The CDR3 is CASRREGTEAFF. CDR3 in DNA: TGTGCCAGCAGGCGGGAAGGCACTGAAGCTTTCTTT.

The chain carries TRBV2 and TRBJ1-6; D unclear. CDR3 length: 13 amino acids. Germline CDR1 SNHLY, CDR2 FYNNEI. The V end lost 4 bases, the J end lost 8 bases, and 9 bases lay between the germline ends. The CDR3 DNA follows: TGTGCCAGCAGTGGTCCTAAGGATTCACCCCTCCACTTT. Translation: CASSGPKDSPLHF.

The chain couples TRBV28 to TRBJ1-2; D is unresolved. CDR1 is MDHEN, CDR2 SYDVKM, per germline. The CDR3 spans 13 residues. Trimming took off 6 bases at V and 2 bases at J, with 10 bases between the two ends. CDR3 amino acids: CASRGGLNYGYTF. The CDR3 coding sequence is TGTGCCAGCAGGGGAGGACTCAACTATGGCTACACCTTC.

The J gene is TRBJ2-5, the V gene TRBV7-3; perhaps D is TRBD1 or TRBD2 (5 bases each). The CDR3 has 11 residues. Germline loops: CDR1 SGHTA, CDR2 FQGTGA. The V end was cut by 5 bases, the J end by 5 bases, with 6 bases between. CDR3 amino acids: CASSEGETQYF. The CDR3 coding sequence is TGTGCCAGCAGCGAGGGGGAGACCCAGTACTTC.

V is TRBV3-1 (or the pseudogene TRBV3-2) and J is TRBJ1-2; 7 bases are shared with TRBD1. The V segment lost 3 bases and the J segment 3 bases; nucleotides outside the gene matches: 4. The CDR3 has 14 residues. Germline V gene sequence: CDR1 LGHDT, CDR2 YNNKEL (reference sequence). The CDR3: CASSHEGTDYGYTF. DNA for the CDR3: TGTGCCAGCAGCCACGAAGGGACAGACTATGGCTACACCTTC.

The rearrangement joins TRBV7-9 to TRBJ1-2, with 9 positions matching TRBD1. CDR1 and CDR2 from the germline V gene are SEHNR and FQNEAQ (reference sequence). After removal of 2 bases from V and 9 bases from J, the junction contained 10 bases not matched to a gene. This CDR3 contains 15 residues. CDR3 in amino acids: CASSLNGQGKLSYTF. The CDR3 region has the DNA TGTGCCAGCAGCTTAAACGGACAGGGGAAATTGAGCTACACCTTC.

The chain is built from TRBV11-3 and TRBJ2-7; 9 nucleotides match TRBD1. The CDR3 loop spans 13 amino acids. Germline CDR1 and CDR2: SGHNT and YENEEA. With V trimmed by 3 bases and J by 6 bases, 3 bases remained unmatched. This chain's CDR3 is CASSFTGGSEQYF. The CDR3 nucleotides are TGTGCCAGCAGCTTCACAGGGGGCTCCGAGCAGTACTTC.

J is TRBJ1-1 and V is TRBV30, with 8 nucleotides matching TRBD1. The CDR3 consists of 12 residues. Germline values: CDR1 GTSNPN, CDR2 SVGIG (reference sequence). The J segment lost 10 bases and the V segment lost 1 base, leaving 5 bases of the junction unmatched. This CDR3 is CAWSGQGFVAFF. CDR3 nucleotides: TGTGCCTGGAGTGGACAGGGGTTCGTAGCTTTCTTT. Based on the CDR3 plus reference TRBV30 and TRBJ1-1, the full variable domain is SQTIHQWPATLVQPVGSPLSLECTVEGTSNPNLYWYRQAAGRGLQLLFYSVGIGQISSEVPQNLSASRPQDRQFILSSKKLLLSDSGFYLCAWSGQGFVAFFGQGTRLTVV.